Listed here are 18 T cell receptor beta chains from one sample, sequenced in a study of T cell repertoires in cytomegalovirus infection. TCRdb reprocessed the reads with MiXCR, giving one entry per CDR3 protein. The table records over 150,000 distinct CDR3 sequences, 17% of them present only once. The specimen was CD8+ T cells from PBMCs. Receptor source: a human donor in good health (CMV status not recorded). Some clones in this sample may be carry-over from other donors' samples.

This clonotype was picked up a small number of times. DNA of the CDR3: TGTGCCAGCAGTGTTATGACCGGGACGGAAATCTACGAGCAGTACTTC. Amino acid sequence: CASSVMTGTEIYEQYF. The rearrangement uses TRBV6-6 and TRBJ2-7; D might be TRBD1 or TRBD2, each matching 5 bases. Trimming pared 5 bases from V and 3 bases from J, leaving 20 bases between. Germline-derived CDR1 and CDR2 are MNHNY and SVGAGI (reference sequence). The CDR3 covers 16 residues.

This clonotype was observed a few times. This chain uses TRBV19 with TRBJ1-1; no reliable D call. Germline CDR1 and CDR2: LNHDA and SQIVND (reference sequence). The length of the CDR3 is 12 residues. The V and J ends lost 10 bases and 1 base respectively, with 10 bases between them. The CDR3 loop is CATKGRNTEAFF. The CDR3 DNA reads TGTGCCACCAAAGGGAGGAACACTGAAGCTTTCTTT.

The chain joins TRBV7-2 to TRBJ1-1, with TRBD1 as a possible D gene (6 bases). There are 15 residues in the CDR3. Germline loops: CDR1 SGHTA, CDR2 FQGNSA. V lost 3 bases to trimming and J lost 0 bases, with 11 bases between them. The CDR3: CASSFVQGLNTEAFF. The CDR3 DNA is TGTGCCAGCAGCTTCGTACAGGGTCTGAACACTGAAGCTTTCTTT.

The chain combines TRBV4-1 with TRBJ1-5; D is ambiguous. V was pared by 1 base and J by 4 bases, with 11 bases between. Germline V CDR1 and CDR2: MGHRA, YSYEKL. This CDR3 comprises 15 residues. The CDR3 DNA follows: TGCGCCAGCAGCCAAGCGGTCAGTCGGAATCAGCCCCAGCATTTT. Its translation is CASSQAVSRNQPQHF.

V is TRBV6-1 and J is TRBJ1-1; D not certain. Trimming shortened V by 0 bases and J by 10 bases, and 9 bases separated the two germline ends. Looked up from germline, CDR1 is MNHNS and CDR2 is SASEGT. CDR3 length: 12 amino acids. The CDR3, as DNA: TGTGCCAGCAGTGAAGCGCTTTGGGGAGCTTTCTTT. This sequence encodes CASSEALWGAFF.

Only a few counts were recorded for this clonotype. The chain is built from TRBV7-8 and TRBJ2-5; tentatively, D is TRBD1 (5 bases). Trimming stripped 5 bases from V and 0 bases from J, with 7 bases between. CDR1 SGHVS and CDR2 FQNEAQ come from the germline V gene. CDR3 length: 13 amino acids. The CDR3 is CASSQGDQETQYF. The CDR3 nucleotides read TGTGCCAGCAGCCAAGGGGACCAAGAGACCCAGTACTTC.

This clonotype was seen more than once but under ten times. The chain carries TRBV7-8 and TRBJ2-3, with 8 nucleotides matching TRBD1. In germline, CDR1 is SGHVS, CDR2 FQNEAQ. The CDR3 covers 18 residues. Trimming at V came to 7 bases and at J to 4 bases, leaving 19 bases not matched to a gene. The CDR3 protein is CASNGRGQRRRMPDTQYF. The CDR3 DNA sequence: TGTGCCAGCAATGGCAGGGGGCAGAGGAGGAGGATGCCAGATACGCAGTATTTT. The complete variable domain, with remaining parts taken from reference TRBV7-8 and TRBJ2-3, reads GAGVSQSPRYKVAKRGQDVALRCDPISGHVSLFWYQQALGQGPEFLTYFQNEAQLDKSGLPSDRFFAERPEGSVSTLKIQRTQQEDSAVYLCASNGRGQRRRMPDTQYFGPGTRLTVL.

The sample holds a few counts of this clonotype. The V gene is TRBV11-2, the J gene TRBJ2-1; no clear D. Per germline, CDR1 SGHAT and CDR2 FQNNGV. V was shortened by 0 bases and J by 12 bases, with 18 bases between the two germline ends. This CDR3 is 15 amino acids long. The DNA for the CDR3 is TGTGCCAGCAGCTTAGAAATCGCACCACACTTGGGGCAGTTCTTC. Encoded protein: CASSLEIAPHLGQFF.

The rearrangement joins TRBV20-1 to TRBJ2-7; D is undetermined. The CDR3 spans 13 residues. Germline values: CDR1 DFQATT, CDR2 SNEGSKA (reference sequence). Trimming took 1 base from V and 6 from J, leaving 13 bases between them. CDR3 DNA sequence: TGCAGTGCTAGAGGTCAATTACCTGGCGAGCAGTACTTC. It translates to CSARGQLPGEQYF.

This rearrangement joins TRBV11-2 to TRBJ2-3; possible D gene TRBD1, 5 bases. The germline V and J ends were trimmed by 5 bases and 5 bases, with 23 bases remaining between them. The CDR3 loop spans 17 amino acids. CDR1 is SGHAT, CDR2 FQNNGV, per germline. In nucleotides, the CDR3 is TGTGCCAGCAGCCCCGCCGGGCGGACAATTCTGGGAGATACGCAGTATTTT. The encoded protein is CASSPAGRTILGDTQYF.

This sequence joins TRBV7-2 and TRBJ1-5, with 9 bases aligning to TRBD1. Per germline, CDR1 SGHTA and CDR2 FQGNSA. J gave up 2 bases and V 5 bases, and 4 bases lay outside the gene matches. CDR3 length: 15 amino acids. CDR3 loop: CASSPWTGGNQPQHF. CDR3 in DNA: TGTGCCAGCAGCCCCTGGACAGGGGGCAATCAGCCCCAGCATTTT.

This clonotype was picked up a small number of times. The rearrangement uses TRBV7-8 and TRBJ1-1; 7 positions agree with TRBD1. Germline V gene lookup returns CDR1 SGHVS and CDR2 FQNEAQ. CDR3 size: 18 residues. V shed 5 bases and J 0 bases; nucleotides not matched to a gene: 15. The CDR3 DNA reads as TGTGCCAGCAGCCACGAACTTCCTCGACAGGGCATGAACACTGAAGCTTTCTTT. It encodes CASSHELPRQGMNTEAFF.

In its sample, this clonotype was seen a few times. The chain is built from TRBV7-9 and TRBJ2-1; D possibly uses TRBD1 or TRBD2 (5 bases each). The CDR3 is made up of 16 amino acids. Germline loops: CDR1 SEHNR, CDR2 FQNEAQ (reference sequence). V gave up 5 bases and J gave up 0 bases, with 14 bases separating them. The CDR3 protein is CASSTPGRPSYNEQFF. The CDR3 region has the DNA TGTGCCAGCAGCACCCCGGGACGCCCCTCCTACAATGAGCAGTTCTTC.

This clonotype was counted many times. The CDR3 DNA is TGTGCCAGCAGCCAACTAGCGTCCTCCTACAATGAGCAGTTCTTC. It encodes CASSQLASSYNEQFF. The V and J genes are TRBV7-2 and TRBJ2-1; 7 bases are a match to TRBD2. CDR3 length: 15 residues. The germline V gene encodes CDR1 SGHTA and CDR2 FQGNSA. V trimming: 5 bases; J trimming: 0 bases; junction bases outside the gene matches: 4.

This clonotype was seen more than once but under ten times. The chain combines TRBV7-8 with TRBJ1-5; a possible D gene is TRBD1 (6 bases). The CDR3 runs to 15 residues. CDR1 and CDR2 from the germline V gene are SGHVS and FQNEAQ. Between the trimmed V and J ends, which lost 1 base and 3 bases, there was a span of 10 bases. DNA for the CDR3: TGTGCCAGCAGCTTAGTGGACAGCCTCAATCAGCCCCAGCATTTT. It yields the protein CASSLVDSLNQPQHF.

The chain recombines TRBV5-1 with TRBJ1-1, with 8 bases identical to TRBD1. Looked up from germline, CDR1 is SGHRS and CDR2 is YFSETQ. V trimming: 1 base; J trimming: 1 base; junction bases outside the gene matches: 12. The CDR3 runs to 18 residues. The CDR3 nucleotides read TGCGCCAGCAGCTTGCAGGTCCAGGGGGCGAGTTGGAACACTGAAGCTTTCTTT. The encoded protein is CASSLQVQGASWNTEAFF.

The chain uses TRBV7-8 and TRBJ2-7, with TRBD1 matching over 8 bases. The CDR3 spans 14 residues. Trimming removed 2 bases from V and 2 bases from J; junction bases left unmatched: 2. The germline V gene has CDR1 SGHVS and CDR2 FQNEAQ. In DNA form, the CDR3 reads TGTGCCAGCAGCTTACAGGGGGCGACCTACGAGCAGTACTTC. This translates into CASSLQGATYEQYF.

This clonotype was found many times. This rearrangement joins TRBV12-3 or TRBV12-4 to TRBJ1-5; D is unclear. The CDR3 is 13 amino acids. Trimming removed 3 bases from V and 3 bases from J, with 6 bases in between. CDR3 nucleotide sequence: TGTGCCAGCAGTTTCTCGTACAATCAGCCCCAGCATTTT. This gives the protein CASSFSYNQPQHF.